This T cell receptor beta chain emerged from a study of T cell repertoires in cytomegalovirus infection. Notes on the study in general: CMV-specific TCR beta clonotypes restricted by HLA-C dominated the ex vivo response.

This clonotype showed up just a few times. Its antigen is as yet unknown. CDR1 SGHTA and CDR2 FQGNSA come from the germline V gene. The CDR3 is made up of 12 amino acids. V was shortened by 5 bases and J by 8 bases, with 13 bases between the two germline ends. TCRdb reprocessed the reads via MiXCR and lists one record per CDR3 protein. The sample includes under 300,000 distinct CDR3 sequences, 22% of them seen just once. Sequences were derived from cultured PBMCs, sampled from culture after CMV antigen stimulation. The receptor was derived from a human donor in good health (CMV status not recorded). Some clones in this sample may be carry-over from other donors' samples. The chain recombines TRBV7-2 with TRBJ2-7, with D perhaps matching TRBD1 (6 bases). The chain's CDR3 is CASSRTAGQQYF. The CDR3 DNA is TGTGCCAGCAGCCGGACAGCCGGCCAGCAGTACTTC.